One sample yielded the 29 T cell receptor beta chains listed below, sequenced in a study of cytomegalovirus exposure and HLA in healthy donors. Primers for the PCR totalled 60 Vbeta and 13 Jbeta. Profiled with immunoSEQ multiplex PCR; TCRdb holds only in-frame clones, not every one. Of some 150,000 clones in the sample, approximately 75% were seen once. Sequencing was performed on PBMCs. The receptors were sampled from a male donor in good health and CMV-seronegative.

V is TRBV4-1 and J is TRBJ1-3; TRBD1 agrees at 8 bases. The CDR3 loop spans 16 amino acids. Looked up from germline, CDR1 is MGHRA and CDR2 is YSYEKL. V trimming: 4 bases; J trimming: 2 bases; junction bases outside the gene matches: 7. The CDR3 region is CASSRFWTGTGNTIYF. The CDR3 DNA reads TGCGCCAGCAGCCGTTTCTGGACAGGGACTGGAAACACCATATATTTT.

This clone was found once. The chain combines TRBV5-5 with TRBJ2-5; 11 bases map to TRBD1. CDR3 length: 16 residues. Germline loops: CDR1 SGHKS, CDR2 YYEKEE (reference sequence). J was trimmed by 5 bases and V by 2 bases; bases with no gene match: 8. The CDR3 nucleotides are TGTGCCAGCAGCTTACTAAGGACAGGGGGCAGTGAGACCCAGTACTTC. Protein: CASSLLRTGGSETQYF.

This chain uses TRBV5-6 with TRBJ2-1, with 12 bases matching TRBD2. The CDR3 sequence is 15 residues long. Per the germline V gene, CDR1 is SGHDT and CDR2 is YYEEEE. Germline trimming cut 3 bases from V and 9 bases from J; bases unmatched to any gene: 7. The CDR3 DNA follows: TGTGCCAGCAGCTCTTCTAGCGGGGGGGCCAGTGAGCAGTTCTTC. Its protein is CASSSSSGGASEQFF.

The rearrangement links TRBV27 to TRBJ1-6, with 7 bases identical to TRBD1. The ends lost 6 bases at V and 7 bases at J; junction bases unmatched: 15. CDR3 size: 17 residues. The germline V gene encodes CDR1 MNHEY and CDR2 SMNVEV (reference sequence). The CDR3 protein is CASSPTQAPGQNSPLHF. In DNA form, the CDR3 reads TGTGCCAGCAGCCCCACTCAAGCGCCGGGACAGAATTCACCCCTCCACTTT.

The V gene is TRBV7-2, the J gene TRBJ2-1; 11 bases agree with TRBD2. Unmatched junction bases numbered 9, after V lost 5 bases and J lost 3 bases. The CDR3 loop spans 17 amino acids. The germline gives CDR1 SGHTA, CDR2 FQGNSA. CDR3: CASSPRRLAGNYNEQFF. The CDR3 DNA follows: TGTGCCAGCAGCCCACGTCGACTAGCGGGGAACTACAATGAGCAGTTCTTC.

The rearrangement uses TRBV7-2 and TRBJ2-7; 14 bases match TRBD2. The V gene end was trimmed by 3 bases and the J gene end by 6 bases; junction bases not matched to a gene: 4. CDR3 length equals 15 residues. In germline, CDR1 is SGHTA, CDR2 FQGNSA. The CDR3, as DNA: TGTGCCAGCAGCTTGACTAGCGGGGGGGCATTCGAGCAGTACTTC. It yields the protein CASSLTSGGAFEQYF.

To note about this clone: One end of the junction fails to match germline, which may point to a read error. The chain uses TRBV4-2 and TRBJ1-6, with 9 bases lining up with TRBD1. The CDR3 sequence is 16 residues long. Per germline, CDR1 LGHNA and CDR2 YNFKEQ. The CDR3 DNA reads as TGTGCCAGCAGCCGGACAGGGGATTCCTCTAATTCACCCCTCCACTTT. Encoded protein: CASSRTGDSSNSPLHF.

The chain employs TRBV29-1 and TRBJ1-5; 8 bases fit TRBD1. The CDR3 is 13 amino acids. Germline V gene data show CDR1 as SQVTM and CDR2 as ANQGSEA. Germline trimming cut 7 bases from V and 1 base from J; bases unmatched to any gene: 3. In nucleotides, the CDR3 is TGCAGCGCGGGACAGGACAGCAATCAGCCCCAGCATTTT. The encoded protein is CSAGQDSNQPQHF.

This chain uses TRBV29-1 with TRBJ2-3; 8 nucleotides line up with TRBD1. CDR1 and CDR2 (germline): SQVTM, ANQGSEA. With 7 bases clipped from V and 3 bases from J, the junction kept 9 bases outside the gene matches. The CDR3 covers 14 residues. Here the CDR3 reads CSGTGRVKTDTQYF. CDR3 DNA sequence: TGCAGCGGGACAGGGCGAGTTAAAACAGATACGCAGTATTTT.

The table lists this clone with a count of one. The chain has TRBV7-2 and TRBJ2-1; 11 nucleotides line up with TRBD2. This CDR3 has 15 residues. The V gene's germline CDR1 is SGHTA and CDR2 FQGNSA. The V segment lost 4 bases and the J segment 5 bases; nucleotides outside the gene matches: 4. As DNA, the CDR3 is TGTGCCAGCAGCTCGACTAGCGGGGCTCACAATGAGCAGTTCTTC. It is translated as CASSSTSGAHNEQFF.

This chain connects TRBV11-3 to TRBJ2-1, with TRBD2 matching 7 bases. The CDR3 is 12 residues long. The V gene's germline CDR1 is SGHNT and CDR2 YENEEA. Germline trimming cut 0 bases from V and 10 bases from J; bases unmatched to any gene: 0. The CDR3, as DNA: TGTGCCAGCAGCTTAGAGCGGGGGGAGCAGTTCTTC. Translation: CASSLERGEQFF.

This CDR3 reads CASSEQQATYGYTF. Here the CDR3 DNA reads TGTGCCAGCAGTGAACAGCAGGCCACCTATGGCTACACCTTC. This chain connects TRBV2 to TRBJ1-2; no clear D gene. The CDR3 loop spans 14 amino acids. From germline, CDR1 is SNHLY and CDR2 FYNNEI. Trimming pared 2 bases from V and 4 bases from J, leaving 11 bases between. The full variable domain, completed using reference TRBV2 and TRBJ1-2, is EPEVTQTPSHQVTQMGQEVILRCVPISNHLYFYWYRQILGQKVEFLVSFYNNEISEKSEIFDDQFSVERPDGSNFTLKIRSTKLEDSAMYFCASSEQQATYGYTFGSGTRLTVV.

The genes are TRBV27 and TRBJ2-2; a weak D match, TRBD1 (5 bases). CDR3 length equals 15 residues. The germline V and J ends were trimmed by 1 base and 6 bases, with 12 bases remaining between them. Per the germline V gene, CDR1 is MNHEY and CDR2 is SMNVEV (reference sequence). The CDR3, as DNA: TGTGCCAGCAGTTTATGGGGCGTGAGCGCCGGGGAGCTGTTTTTT. Translating it yields CASSLWGVSAGELFF.

The V call is TRBV6-1, the J call TRBJ2-1; 8 bases are shared with TRBD1. V gave up 0 bases and J gave up 7 bases; unmatched junction bases: 8. This CDR3 comprises 16 residues. The germline gives CDR1 MNHNS, CDR2 SASEGT. Here the CDR3 reads CASSEAAGGPGNEQFF. Here the CDR3 DNA reads TGTGCCAGCAGTGAAGCGGCAGGGGGCCCGGGGAATGAGCAGTTCTTC.

The rearrangement links TRBV18 to TRBJ2-7; 9 positions match TRBD1. Germline V gene data show CDR1 as KGHSH and CDR2 as LQKENI. The CDR3 loop spans 15 amino acids. With 6 bases clipped from V and 3 bases from J, the junction kept 9 bases outside the gene matches. The chain's CDR3 is CASSLAGTGNYEQYF. The DNA for the CDR3 is TGTGCCAGCTCGCTGGCCGGGACAGGGAACTACGAGCAGTACTTC.

The chain links TRBV5-1 to TRBJ1-6; weak D call: TRBD1 (6 bases). V was cut by 6 bases and J by 7 bases, with 17 bases left in between. The germline V gene has CDR1 SGHRS and CDR2 YFSETQ. The CDR3 loop spans 15 amino acids. The CDR3 DNA sequence: TGCGCCAGCACCCCGGACAGCTTTCAAAATTCACCCCTCCACTTT. It codes for CASTPDSFQNSPLHF.

The genes are TRBV25-1 and TRBJ1-1; possibly TRBD1 for D (6 bases). Trimming removed 2 bases from V and 6 bases from J, with 16 bases in between. This CDR3 has 15 amino acids. Germline V gene lookup returns CDR1 MGHDK and CDR2 SYGVNS. CDR3 coding DNA: TGTGCCAGCAGTGAACGAGGACAGTTGGCCTCTGAAGCTTTCTTT. Its protein is CASSERGQLASEAFF.

This sequence joins TRBV7-2 and TRBJ1-3; possibly TRBD1 for D (5 bases). The CDR3 covers 15 residues. Germline V gene lookup returns CDR1 SGHTA and CDR2 FQGNSA. The V end was cut by 1 base, the J end by 2 bases, with 9 bases between. CDR3 in DNA: TGTGCCAGCAGCTTAGTGACAGATCCTGGAAACACCATATATTTT. It codes for CASSLVTDPGNTIYF.

The J gene is TRBJ1-6, the V gene TRBV6-6; 7 positions match TRBD1. Unmatched junction bases numbered 6, after V lost 6 bases and J lost 7 bases. The CDR3 runs to 14 residues. The V gene's germline CDR1 is MNHNY and CDR2 SVGAGI (reference sequence). CDR3 loop: CASRTGLGNSPLHF. The DNA of the CDR3 is TGTGCCAGCAGGACAGGGTTGGGGAATTCACCCCTCCACTTT.

The chain links TRBV5-1 to TRBJ2-3; 9 bases match TRBD2. The CDR3 is made up of 18 amino acids. Losses at the gene ends were 0 bases for V and 0 bases for J; bases not matched to a gene: 8. Per the germline V gene, CDR1 is SGHRS and CDR2 is YFSETQ. The chain's CDR3 is CASSLGAGGPSSTDTQYF. In DNA form, the CDR3 reads TGCGCCAGCAGCTTGGGAGCGGGGGGTCCATCTAGCACAGATACGCAGTATTTT.

The chain employs TRBV19 and TRBJ1-2; no clear D. V was clipped by 3 bases and J by 8 bases, with 13 bases between them. CDR1 LNHDA and CDR2 SQIVND come from the germline V gene (reference sequence). The CDR3 loop spans 13 amino acids. The DNA of the CDR3 is TGTGCCAGTAGTATGGGAGTGGCGCAAGGCTACACCTTC. Translated: CASSMGVAQGYTF.

This chain connects TRBV5-4 to TRBJ2-3, with 13 bases lining up with TRBD2. Germline loops: CDR1 SGHNT, CDR2 YYREEE (reference sequence). The CDR3 sequence is 16 residues long. The V gene end was trimmed by 4 bases and the J gene end by 3 bases; junction bases not matched to a gene: 5. The DNA for the CDR3 is TGTGCCAGCAGCCCCGGGACTAGCGGGACAACAGATACGCAGTATTTT. It translates to CASSPGTSGTTDTQYF.

The J gene is TRBJ1-2, the V gene TRBV27; D might be TRBD1 (6 bases). The V and J ends lost 6 bases and 5 bases respectively, with 22 bases between them. This CDR3 comprises 16 residues. Germline CDR1 is MNHEY and CDR2 is SMNVEV (reference sequence). The CDR3, as DNA: TGTGCCAGCAGCCTGTCCGGGACACTCGGATGGTATGGCTACACCTTC. Its translation: CASSLSGTLGWYGYTF.

The chain is built from TRBV29-1 and TRBJ1-1; D might be TRBD1 (5 bases). The CDR3 consists of 15 residues. Germline V lookup: CDR1 SQVTM, CDR2 ANQGSEA. V was cut by 6 bases and J by 1 base, with 18 bases left in between. The CDR3 loop reads CSVVGVGQPNTEAFF. The CDR3 bases are TGCAGCGTGGTAGGGGTGGGGCAGCCGAACACTGAAGCTTTCTTT.

The genes are TRBV21-1 and TRBJ1-1. TRBV21-1 is an annotated pseudogene. CDR3 length: 15 residues. The CDR3 coding sequence is TGTGCCAGCAGCTCCGGGACTTCACCGAACACTGAAGCTTTCTTT. It codes for CASSSGTSPNTEAFF.

The chain is built from TRBV7-9 and TRBJ1-3, with 10 bases matching TRBD1. Trimming cost V 4 bases and J 8 bases; bases outside gene matches: 2. The CDR3 runs to 13 residues. The germline gives CDR1 SEHNR, CDR2 FQNEAQ (reference sequence). CDR3 DNA sequence: TGTGCCAGCAGCTACGGGACAGGGGACACCATATATTTT. Protein sequence: CASSYGTGDTIYF.

The chain links TRBV7-2 to TRBJ2-3, with 8 bases lining up with TRBD2. The CDR3 contains 15 residues. J lost 5 bases, V lost 1 base, and 5 bases had no gene match. The V gene's germline CDR1 is SGHTA and CDR2 FQGNSA. The CDR3 loop reads CASSLGASGQDTQYF. DNA for the CDR3: TGTGCCAGCAGCTTAGGGGCTAGCGGGCAAGATACGCAGTATTTT.

The V and J genes are TRBV5-4 and TRBJ2-7, with a weak D call TRBD2 (6 bases). CDR3 length equals 16 residues. The germline V and J ends were trimmed by 3 bases and 6 bases, with 22 bases remaining between them. Germline CDR1 reads SGHNT; CDR2 reads YYREEE (reference sequence). The CDR3 DNA sequence: TGTGCCAGCAGCTCCGCCTCATTCCGCGGGGCCAGCGAGCAGTACTTC. Residues: CASSSASFRGASEQYF.

The chain uses TRBV9 and TRBJ1-2, with TRBD1 as a possible D gene (5 bases). Germline V gives CDR1 SGDLS, CDR2 YYNGEE. Trimming removed 4 bases at V and 8 bases at J, with 15 bases between. The CDR3 has 13 residues. CDR3 sequence: CASSLAREEGYTF. CDR3 sequence (DNA): TGTGCCAGCAGCCTAGCCAGGGAGGAGGGCTACACCTTC.